The text below deals with one T cell receptor beta chain. This entry belongs to a study of Ad26.COV2.S vaccination and SARS-CoV-2 variants. Clones were read by immunoSEQ multiplex PCR, and TCRdb kept only the in-frame ones, dropping some. This table holds approximately 480,000 clones, around 88% found once. Indicated treatment: roughly 20 received Ad26.COV2.S at low or high dose, single or two shots; roughly 5 received placebo; per-sample allocation not given. Specimens were obtained on day 63 following the first vaccine or placebo injection. Vaccination used an Ad26 vector expressing Wuhan-strain SARS-CoV-2 spike. From germline, CDR1 is SEHNR and CDR2 FQNEAQ (reference sequence). The CDR3 sequence is 13 residues long. Trimming pared 2 bases from V and 14 bases from J, leaving 16 bases between.

The chain carries TRBV7-9 and TRBJ2-1; D is undetermined. Material: peripheral blood, obtained in a trial of Ad26.COV2.S vaccine versus placebo. The clonotype originates from a person between 18 and 60 years old who received the Ad26.COV2.S COVID-19 vaccine or a placebo. The CDR3 region is CASSLPLASPKFF. The CDR3 bases are TGTGCCAGCAGCTTACCGCTGGCGAGTCCAAAGTTCTTC.